One and the same sample provided the 10 T cell receptor beta chains below, sequenced in a study of blood T cell repertoires in COVID-19. TCRdb's copy holds only in-frame clones and misses some; the assay was immunoSEQ multiplex PCR. Here the sample spans 19,000 or so clones, roughly 90% being singletons. Sequenced sample: peripheral blood. The receptors come from a man in his forties with active COVID-19.

This chain connects TRBV9 to TRBJ1-4, with 8 bases lining up with TRBD1. Germline CDR1 reads SGDLS; CDR2 reads YYNGEE. V was clipped by 4 bases and J by 6 bases; unmatched bases: 5. This CDR3 spans 14 amino acids. The CDR3 sequence: CASSLGQGHEKLFF. The CDR3 DNA sequence: TGTGCCAGCAGCCTCGGACAGGGCCATGAAAAACTGTTTTTT.

This clone is labeled medium-sized. The genes are TRBV19 and TRBJ2-3; D unresolved. This CDR3 is 13 amino acids long. Germline lookup yields CDR1 LNHDA and CDR2 SQIVND (reference sequence). V was shortened by 3 bases and J by 4 bases, with 8 bases between the two germline ends. The chain's CDR3 is CASSIMPADTQYF. In DNA form, the CDR3 reads TGTGCCAGTAGTATTATGCCGGCAGATACGCAGTATTTT.

The rearrangement joins TRBV10-1 to TRBJ2-5; no clear D gene. V dropped 4 bases and J dropped 5 bases, with 14 bases sitting between them. The CDR3 is made up of 14 amino acids. The germline CDR1 and CDR2 sequences are WNHNN and SYGVQD (reference sequence). The DNA of the CDR3 is TGCGCCAGCAGTGCCGGTCAACGAAAGGAGACCCAGTACTTC. As protein: CASSAGQRKETQYF.

The rearrangement links TRBV6-1 to TRBJ1-3; 7 bases are a match to TRBD1. Germline V CDR1 and CDR2: MNHNS, SASEGT. Trimming removed 2 bases from V and 7 bases from J; junction bases left unmatched: 5. This CDR3 has 14 amino acids. The CDR3 is CASSEQDRENTIYF. Here the CDR3 DNA reads TGTGCCAGCAGTGAACAAGACAGGGAGAACACCATATATTTT.

The chain employs TRBV3-1 (or the pseudogene TRBV3-2) and TRBJ2-1; the match to TRBD2 covers 13 bases. The length of the CDR3 is 21 residues. Germline CDR1 LGHDT, CDR2 YNNKEL (reference sequence). J was trimmed by 7 bases and V by 3 bases; bases with no gene match: 21. The CDR3 is CASSQILMGFTSGRAGNEQFF. For the CDR3, the DNA is TGTGCCAGCAGCCAGATTTTGATGGGGTTTACTAGCGGGAGGGCGGGAAATGAGCAGTTCTTC.

The genes are TRBV27 and TRBJ2-7; the match to TRBD1 covers 7 bases. Looked up from germline, CDR1 is MNHEY and CDR2 is SMNVEV (reference sequence). J lost 2 bases, V lost 2 bases, and 6 bases had no gene match. This CDR3 is 15 amino acids long. In nucleotides, the CDR3 is TGTGCCAGCAGTTTAGATCCCGGGACAGCCTACGAGCAGTACTTC. The encoded protein is CASSLDPGTAYEQYF.

The chain links TRBV28 to TRBJ1-1, with TRBD1 matching over 7 bases. J lost 4 bases, V lost 3 bases, and 8 bases had no gene match. CDR1 and CDR2 (germline): MDHEN, SYDVKM. The CDR3 totals 15 residues. The CDR3 DNA reads TGTGCCAGCAGTTTCTACGACAGGGTGGGCACTGAAGCTTTCTTT. It is translated as CASSFYDRVGTEAFF. Drawing the rest from reference TRBV28 and TRBJ1-1, the complete variable domain is DVKVTQSSRYLVKRTGEKVFLECVQDMDHENMFWYRQDPGLGLRLIYFSYDVKMKEKGDIPEGYSVSREKKERFSLILESASTNQTSMYLCASSFYDRVGTEAFFGQGTRLTVV.

This rearrangement joins TRBV9 to TRBJ2-7, with 8 bases fitting TRBD1. CDR3 length: 13 amino acids. Germline CDR1 and CDR2: SGDLS and YYNGEE. V shed 4 bases, J shed 3 bases, and the junction held 3 bases outside the gene matches. The CDR3 nucleotides are TGTGCCAGCAGCCTCGGACAGGGCTACGAGCAGTACTTC. This sequence encodes CASSLGQGYEQYF.

The chain recombines TRBV6-6 with TRBJ2-1, with 8 bases aligning to TRBD2. V lost 6 bases and J lost 9; bases outside the gene matches: 13. Germline lookup yields CDR1 MNHNY and CDR2 SVGAGI (reference sequence). The CDR3 runs to 15 residues. The CDR3 DNA is TGTGCCAGCAGACTAGGAGGCAACGGGGGGGGTGAGCAGTTCTTC. This encodes CASRLGGNGGGEQFF.

The rearrangement uses TRBV6-2 or TRBV6-3 and TRBJ2-3; TRBD2 agrees at 9 bases. V was pared by 2 bases and J by 1 base, with 10 bases of the junction left unmatched. Per the germline V gene, CDR1 is MNHEY and CDR2 is SVGEGT. CDR3 length: 18 amino acids. The CDR3 region is CASSYPLRLAVRTDTQYF. In DNA form, the CDR3 reads TGTGCCAGCAGTTACCCACTTAGACTAGCGGTGCGCACAGATACGCAGTATTTT.